The 17 T cell receptor beta chains below come from one sample, sequenced in a study of blood T cell repertoires in COVID-19. Measured with immunoSEQ multiplex PCR; TCRdb has only the in-frame clones, and not every one. The repertoire holds roughly 250,000 clones, 80% to 85% seen once, with approximately 14% in the top ten. Sequenced: peripheral blood. The receptors stem from a person aged 65 to 85 with COVID-19, enrolled during active disease.

The rearrangement links TRBV7-2 to TRBJ2-1; 8 bases agree with TRBD2. The germline CDR1 and CDR2 sequences are SGHTA and FQGNSA. The J segment lost 8 bases and the V segment lost 3 bases, leaving 9 bases of the junction unmatched. This CDR3 comprises 15 residues. The CDR3 region has the DNA TGTGCCAGCAGCTTGAGGTCGGGGGGGCCCGATGAGCAGTTCTTC. This gives the protein CASSLRSGGPDEQFF.

This clone was counted only a few times. CDR3 region: CASSLGGGSSYNEQFF. For the CDR3, the DNA is TGTGCCAGCAGCTTGGGGGGGGGAAGCTCCTACAATGAGCAGTTCTTC. The chain couples TRBV5-4 to TRBJ2-1; 7 bases agree with TRBD2. Trimming took 0 bases from V and 0 from J; bases not matched to a gene: 3. This CDR3 has 16 amino acids. From germline, CDR1 is SGHNT and CDR2 YYREEE (reference sequence).

The chain employs TRBV19 and TRBJ1-5; D remains unclear. V lost 5 bases and J 6 bases, leaving 8 bases between the germline ends. Germline V lookup: CDR1 LNHDA, CDR2 SQIVND (reference sequence). The CDR3 extends over 12 amino acids. The CDR3 region is CASSLLAQPQHF. The CDR3 coding sequence is TGTGCCAGTAGTTTGTTAGCTCAGCCCCAGCATTTT.

The chain is built from TRBV27 and TRBJ1-2, with 7 bases matching TRBD1. CDR1 is MNHEY and CDR2 is SMNVEV in the germline V gene (reference sequence). There are 15 residues in the CDR3. The J segment lost 4 bases and the V segment lost 5 bases, leaving 10 bases of the junction unmatched. The CDR3 nucleotides read TGTGCCAGCAGTCCCTTATCAGGGGGACCCTATGGCTACACCTTC. It codes for CASSPLSGGPYGYTF.

In its sample, this clone was seen once. The rearrangement uses TRBV7-2 and TRBJ2-1; D perhaps matches TRBD2 (6 bases). V lost 0 bases, J lost 2 bases, and 17 bases lay in between. The CDR3 is 18 amino acids. CDR1 is SGHTA, CDR2 FQGNSA, per germline. The CDR3 DNA reads TGTGCCAGCAGCTTAGCAGGTGTCGCGGGGCCTCCCTACAATGAGCAGTTCTTC. It yields the protein CASSLAGVAGPPYNEQFF.

As DNA, the CDR3 is TGTGCCAGCAAATCCCGGGGGGTCCGCGACAATGAGCAGTTCTTC. Amino acids: CASKSRGVRDNEQFF. The chain uses TRBV11-1 and TRBJ2-1, with 7 nucleotides matching TRBD2. The V and J ends lost 7 bases and 5 bases, in that order; junction bases with no gene match: 11. Germline loops: CDR1 SGHAT, CDR2 FQDESV (reference sequence). The CDR3 consists of 15 residues. The whole variable domain, filled in from reference TRBV11-1 and TRBJ2-1, reads EAEVAQSPRYKITEKSQAVAFWCDPISGHATLYWYRQILGQGPELLVQFQDESVVDDSQLPKDRFSAERLKGVDSTLKIQPAELGDSAMYLCASKSRGVRDNEQFFGPGTRLTVL.

The chain links TRBV14 to TRBJ1-1; unclear D gene. Germline assignment: CDR1 SGHDN and CDR2 FVKESK. This CDR3 comprises 14 residues. V lost 0 bases to trimming and J lost 0 bases, with 5 bases between them. CDR3 in DNA: TGTGCCAGCAGCCAAGATCTTGTGAACACTGAAGCTTTCTTT. Residues: CASSQDLVNTEAFF.

This clone was found a few times. V and J are TRBV5-6 and TRBJ2-7; maybe TRBD1 (6 bases). Trimming shortened V by 0 bases and J by 3 bases, and 7 bases separated the two germline ends. Germline CDR1 SGHDT, CDR2 YYEEEE. The CDR3 is made up of 13 amino acids. CDR3 loop: CASSLAQGYEQYF. The DNA for the CDR3 is TGTGCCAGCAGCTTGGCACAGGGCTACGAGCAGTACTTC.

The chain recombines TRBV5-1 with TRBJ2-1, with 7 bases matching TRBD1. This CDR3 region has 15 residues. Trimming removed 0 bases from V and 4 bases from J; junction bases left unmatched: 4. Germline lookup yields CDR1 SGHRS and CDR2 YFSETQ. CDR3 sequence reads: CASSLVGTEYNEQFF. The CDR3 DNA reads TGCGCCAGCAGCTTGGTTGGGACAGAATACAATGAGCAGTTCTTC. Full variable domain (missing parts from reference TRBV5-1 and TRBJ2-1): KAGVTQTPRYLIKTRGQQVTLSCSPISGHRSVSWYQQTPGQGLQFLFEYFSETQRNKGNFPGRFSGRQFSNSRSEMNVSTLELGDSALYLCASSLVGTEYNEQFFGPGTRLTVL.

The genes are TRBV5-6 and TRBJ1-4, with 7 bases lining up with TRBD1. CDR3 size: 14 residues. The V gene end was trimmed by 4 bases and the J gene end by 8 bases; junction bases not matched to a gene: 8. The germline V gene has CDR1 SGHDT and CDR2 YYEEEE. The CDR3 protein is CASSTTGMQEKLFF. The CDR3 bases are TGTGCCAGCAGCACGACAGGGATGCAGGAAAAACTGTTTTTT.

The J gene is TRBJ2-7, the V gene TRBV10-3, with 7 bases matching TRBD1. The CDR3 sequence is 15 residues long. Losses at the gene ends were 6 bases for V and 0 bases for J; bases not matched to a gene: 8. Germline-derived CDR1 and CDR2 are ENHRY and SYGVKD. CDR3 in amino acids: CAIRGQVGSSYEQYF. The CDR3 DNA is TGTGCCATCAGAGGACAGGTAGGGAGCTCCTACGAGCAGTACTTC.

V usage is TRBV27 and J usage is TRBJ1-1; no firm D call. V lost 3 bases, J lost 4 bases, and 21 bases lay in between. The CDR3 is 17 amino acids. Per the germline V gene, CDR1 is MNHEY and CDR2 is SMNVEV (reference sequence). In nucleotides, the CDR3 is TGTGCCAGCAGTTTGAGGATTTTGGGTATTAGGCCCACTGAAGCTTTCTTT. It yields the protein CASSLRILGIRPTEAFF.

The sample holds a few counts of this clone. The V call is TRBV5-1, the J call TRBJ2-7; maybe TRBD2 (6 bases). The CDR3 has 16 residues. Trimming removed 4 bases from V and 7 bases from J, with 24 bases in between. Germline loops: CDR1 SGHRS, CDR2 YFSETQ. DNA for the CDR3: TGCGCCAGCAGCACTGACCCGACTAGTCCCTGGGAGGAGCAGTACTTC. Translation: CASSTDPTSPWEEQYF.

This clone has just a few counts. This chain uses TRBV10-2 with TRBJ2-7; D is possibly TRBD2 (5 bases). V lost 0 bases to trimming and J lost 2 bases, with 8 bases between them. The germline gives CDR1 WSHSY, CDR2 SAAADI. The CDR3 spans 14 residues. This CDR3 reads CASSESRRTYEQYF. The DNA for the CDR3 is TGCGCCAGCAGTGAGTCTCGGAGGACCTACGAGCAGTACTTC.

This clone was observed a few times. V usage is TRBV3-1 (or the pseudogene TRBV3-2) and J usage is TRBJ1-2, with 8 positions matching TRBD1. Unmatched junction bases numbered 9, after V lost 4 bases and J lost 8 bases. The CDR3 extends over 14 amino acids. The V gene's germline CDR1 is LGHDT and CDR2 YNNKEL (reference sequence). The CDR3 spells CASSLTRTGRGYTF. As DNA, the CDR3 is TGTGCCAGCAGCCTGACCCGGACAGGGCGAGGCTACACCTTC.

This clone was seen once. The chain combines TRBV9 with TRBJ2-1, with 9 nucleotides matching TRBD1. The J segment lost 4 bases and the V segment lost 4 bases, leaving 3 bases of the junction unmatched. This CDR3 has 14 residues. Germline V gene lookup returns CDR1 SGDLS and CDR2 YYNGEE. CDR3 loop: CASSMDRGYNEQFF. Written as DNA, the CDR3 is TGTGCCAGCAGCATGGACAGGGGATACAATGAGCAGTTCTTC.

This sequence joins TRBV9 and TRBJ2-7; TRBD2 agrees at 11 bases. V was clipped by 0 bases and J by 4 bases; unmatched bases: 6. CDR1 SGDLS and CDR2 YYNGEE come from the germline V gene. The CDR3 extends over 16 amino acids. CDR3 in amino acids: CASSVARLAGIYEQYF. Here the CDR3 DNA reads TGTGCCAGCAGCGTAGCCAGACTAGCGGGGATTTACGAGCAGTACTTC.